These 7 T cell receptor beta chains came from one sample sequenced in a study of Ad26.COV2.S vaccination and SARS-CoV-2 variants. Sequencing used immunoSEQ multiplex PCR; TCRdb keeps in-frame clones, though not all of them. The table includes around 350,000 clones, roughly nine tenths detected once. The sequences come from peripheral blood, collected after recovery from COVID-19. The receptors shown here come from a human donor who had recovered from COVID-19.

CDR3 sequence (DNA): TGTGCCAGCAGCCAAGGACTAGGGTCTTATGTTGCAGATACGCAGTATTTT. It specifies CASSQGLGSYVADTQYF. The J gene is TRBJ2-3, the V gene TRBV13; 7 nucleotides align to TRBD2. This CDR3 region has 17 residues. V shed 5 bases and J 4 bases; nucleotides not matched to a gene: 15. CDR1 is PRHDT and CDR2 is FYEKMQ in the germline V gene (reference sequence).

The chain has TRBV2 and TRBJ1-5; D ambiguous. V was pared by 7 bases and J by 3 bases, with 16 bases between. The CDR3 is 15 residues long. Germline V CDR1 and CDR2: SNHLY, FYNNEI. The CDR3 region has the DNA TGTGCCAGCAAGAGTAATGGGCAGATCAATCAGCCCCAGCATTTT. Translating it yields CASKSNGQINQPQHF. Using reference TRBV2 and TRBJ1-5 for the parts outside the CDR3, the full variable domain is EPEVTQTPSHQVTQMGQEVILRCVPISNHLYFYWYRQILGQKVEFLVSFYNNEISEKSEIFDDQFSVERPDGSNFTLKIRSTKLEDSAMYFCASKSNGQINQPQHFGDGTRLSIL.

This chain uses TRBV5-4 with TRBJ2-5; the D is unclear. Germline V gives CDR1 SGHNT, CDR2 YYREEE (reference sequence). Trimming removed 0 bases from V and 4 bases from J, with 4 bases in between. The CDR3 covers 12 residues. The CDR3 here is CASSLDLETQYF. CDR3 DNA sequence: TGTGCCAGCAGCTTGGATCTAGAGACCCAGTACTTC.

Concerning this clone itself: At the DNA level, this CDR3 is encoded by other sequences in the same sample as well. The J gene is TRBJ1-3, the V gene TRBV5-1; D remains ambiguous. The CDR3 has 12 residues. Trimming cost V 0 bases and J 4 bases, with 2 bases left between them. Germline V gene sequence: CDR1 SGHRS, CDR2 YFSETQ. The CDR3: CASSLGGNTIYF. DNA of the CDR3: TGCGCCAGCAGCTTGGGCGGAAACACCATATATTTT. The full variable domain, rest sourced from reference TRBV5-1 and TRBJ1-3, is KAGVTQTPRYLIKTRGQQVTLSCSPISGHRSVSWYQQTPGQGLQFLFEYFSETQRNKGNFPGRFSGRQFSNSRSEMNVSTLELGDSALYLCASSLGGNTIYFGEGSWLTVV.

The DNA of the CDR3 is TGTGCCAGCAGCGCGGTGGGGGAACCCTTCTCTGGGGCCAACGTCCTGACTTTC. Its translation is CASSAVGEPFSGANVLTF. This chain joins TRBV9 and TRBJ2-6; D assignment may be TRBD1 or TRBD2 (5 bases each). V was clipped by 3 bases and J by 0 bases, with 16 bases between them. The V gene's germline CDR1 is SGDLS and CDR2 YYNGEE. The CDR3 has 18 amino acids.

The rearrangement uses TRBV10-3 and TRBJ1-2; D remains unclear. Germline V gene sequence: CDR1 ENHRY, CDR2 SYGVKD. Trimming took 3 bases from V and 4 from J, leaving 6 bases between them. This CDR3 spans 12 amino acids. Here the CDR3 DNA reads TGTGCCATCAGTGATAACAGCTATGGCTACACCTTC. It translates to CAISDNSYGYTF.

This rearrangement joins TRBV2 to TRBJ2-1; D gene unclear. Germline CDR1 and CDR2: SNHLY and FYNNEI. The CDR3 loop spans 11 amino acids. Trimming pared 2 bases from V and 7 bases from J, leaving 3 bases between. CDR3 protein: CASSERNEQFF. CDR3 DNA: TGTGCCAGCAGTGAACGTAATGAGCAGTTCTTC.